This T cell receptor (beta chain) was retrieved from a study of identical twins. Only a few counts were recorded for this clonotype. Germline loops: CDR1 SGHVS, CDR2 FQNEAQ. This CDR3 has 12 residues. V lost 5 bases and J 10 bases, leaving 11 bases between the germline ends. TCRdb re-derived calls from the 5' RACE reads in MiXCR, one entry per CDR3 protein. The sample shows approximately 890,000 distinct CDR3 sequences, roughly 12% of them seen only once. These data were also filed under a second study, of yellow fever vaccine responses in identical twins.

The source is a woman aged 18-35 years in good health. The rearrangement uses TRBV7-8 and TRBJ2-2; unclear D gene. The sample comprised PBMCs. In nucleotides, the CDR3 is TGTGCCAGCAGCATGAACCGGAAGGAGCTGTTTTTT. The encoded protein is CASSMNRKELFF.